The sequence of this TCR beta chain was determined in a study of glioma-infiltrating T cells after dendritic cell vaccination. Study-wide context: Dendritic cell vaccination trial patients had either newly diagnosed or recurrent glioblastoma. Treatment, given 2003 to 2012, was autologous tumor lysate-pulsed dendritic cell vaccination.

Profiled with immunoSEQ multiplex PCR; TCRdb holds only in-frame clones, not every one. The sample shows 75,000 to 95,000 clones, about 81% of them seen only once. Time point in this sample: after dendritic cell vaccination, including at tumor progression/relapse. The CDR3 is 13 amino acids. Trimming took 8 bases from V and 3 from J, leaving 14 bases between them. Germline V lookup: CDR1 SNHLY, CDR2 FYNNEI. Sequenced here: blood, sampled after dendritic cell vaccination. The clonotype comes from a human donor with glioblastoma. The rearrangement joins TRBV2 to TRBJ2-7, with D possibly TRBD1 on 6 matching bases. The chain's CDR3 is CASVYPGDYEQYF. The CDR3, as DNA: TGTGCCAGCGTCTACCCAGGGGACTACGAGCAGTACTTC.